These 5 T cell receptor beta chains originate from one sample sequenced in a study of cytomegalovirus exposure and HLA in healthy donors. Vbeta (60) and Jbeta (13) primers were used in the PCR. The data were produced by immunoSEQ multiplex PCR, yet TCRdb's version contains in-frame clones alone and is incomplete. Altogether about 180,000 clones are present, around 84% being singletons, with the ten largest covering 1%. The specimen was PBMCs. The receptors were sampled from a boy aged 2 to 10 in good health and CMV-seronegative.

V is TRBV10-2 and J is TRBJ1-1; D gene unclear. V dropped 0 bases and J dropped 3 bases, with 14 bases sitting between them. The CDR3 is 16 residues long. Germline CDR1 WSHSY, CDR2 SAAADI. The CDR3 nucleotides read TGCGCCAGCAGTGAGTCAGCCCGATATAGAGACACTGAAGCTTTCTTT. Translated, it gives CASSESARYRDTEAFF.

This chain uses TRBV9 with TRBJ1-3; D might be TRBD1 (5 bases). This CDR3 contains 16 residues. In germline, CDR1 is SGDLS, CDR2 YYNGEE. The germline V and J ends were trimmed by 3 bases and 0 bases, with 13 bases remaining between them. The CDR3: CASSATGQSSGNTIYF. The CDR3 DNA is TGTGCCAGCAGCGCTACCGGACAAAGCTCTGGAAACACCATATATTTT.

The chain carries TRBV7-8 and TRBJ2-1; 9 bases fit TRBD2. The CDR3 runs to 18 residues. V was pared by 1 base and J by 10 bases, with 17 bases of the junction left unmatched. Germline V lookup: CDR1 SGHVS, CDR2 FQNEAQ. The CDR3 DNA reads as TGTGCCAGCAGCTTAGGTCTAGCGGGACCTAGAGTCCACGTCGAGCAGTTCTTC. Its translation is CASSLGLAGPRVHVEQFF.

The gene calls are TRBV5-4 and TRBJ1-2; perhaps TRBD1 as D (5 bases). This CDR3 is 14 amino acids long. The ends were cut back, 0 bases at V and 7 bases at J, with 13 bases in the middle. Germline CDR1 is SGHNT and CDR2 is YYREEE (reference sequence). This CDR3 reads CASSLESGLGGYTF. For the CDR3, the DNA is TGTGCCAGCAGCTTGGAATCAGGGTTGGGTGGCTACACCTTC.

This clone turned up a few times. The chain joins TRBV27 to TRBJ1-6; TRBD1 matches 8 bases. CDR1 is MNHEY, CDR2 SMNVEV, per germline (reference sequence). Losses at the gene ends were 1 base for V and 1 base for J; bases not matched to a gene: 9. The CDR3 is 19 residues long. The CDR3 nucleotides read TGTGCCAGCAGTTTATTCGCCCAACAGGGGGGGTCCTATAATTCACCCCTCCACTTT. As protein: CASSLFAQQGGSYNSPLHF.